These 21 T cell receptor beta chains were all obtained from the same sample, sequenced in a study of blood T cell repertoires in COVID-19. Here immunoSEQ multiplex PCR was the method, and the copy in TCRdb shows in-frame clones only, minus some. The sample includes approximately 470,000 clones, 70% to 90% of them seen just once. Sequenced material: peripheral blood. The receptors shown here come from a human donor in a cohort sampled during active COVID-19.

This chain uses TRBV24-1 with TRBJ2-1; 9 bases match TRBD1. The CDR3 is 16 amino acids. V lost 7 bases, J lost 2 bases, and 8 bases stayed unmatched. CDR1 is KGHDR, CDR2 SFDVKD, per germline. The CDR3 coding sequence is TGTGCCACCAGCGGCGACACAGGGGGCCCCTACAATGAGCAGTTCTTC. Its translation: CATSGDTGGPYNEQFF.

The J gene is TRBJ2-7, the V gene TRBV4-3; perhaps TRBD1 as D (6 bases). The CDR3 consists of 15 residues. From germline, CDR1 is LGHNA and CDR2 YSLEER. V dropped 2 bases and J dropped 0 bases, with 11 bases sitting between them. The CDR3 nucleotides are TGCGCCAGCAGCCAACAGGGGCTTTACTCCTACGAGCAGTACTTC. This encodes CASSQQGLYSYEQYF.

The genes are TRBV5-1 and TRBJ2-5; 8 nucleotides line up with TRBD1. The CDR3 has 15 residues. Trimming removed 3 bases from V and 4 bases from J; junction bases left unmatched: 8. Germline V gene lookup returns CDR1 SGHRS and CDR2 YFSETQ. CDR3 in DNA: TGCGCCAGCAGCTCCAACGGACAGGGCCCAGAGACCCAGTACTTC. This codes for CASSSNGQGPETQYF.

This clone came up once. The chain employs TRBV30 and TRBJ2-1, with 7 bases identical to TRBD1. Trimming took 3 bases from V and 11 from J; bases not matched to a gene: 7. CDR3 size: 12 residues. Germline CDR1 and CDR2: GTSNPN and SVGIG (reference sequence). For the CDR3, the DNA is TGTGCCTGGAGCCCAGGGGGTCTACAGCAGTTCTTC. Its translation: CAWSPGGLQQFF.

This clone was picked up one time. The J gene is TRBJ1-2, the V gene TRBV7-8, with 7 positions matching TRBD1. J was trimmed by 4 bases and V by 5 bases; bases with no gene match: 10. The CDR3 spans 15 residues. Germline lookup yields CDR1 SGHVS and CDR2 FQNEAQ. In nucleotides, the CDR3 is TGTGCCAGCAGCCCCAACAGGGGAGGAAGCTATGGCTACACCTTC. Translated, it gives CASSPNRGGSYGYTF.

With respect to this clone: Other DNA sequences from this sample encode an identical CDR3 as well. In DNA form, the CDR3 reads TGTGCCAGCAGCCAGGGAGCCGCCGAGCAGTACTTC. Encoded protein: CASSQGAAEQYF. This sequence joins TRBV3-1 (or the pseudogene TRBV3-2) and TRBJ2-7; TRBD2 is a possible D gene (5 bases). Germline values: CDR1 LGHDT, CDR2 YNNKEL (reference sequence). CDR3 length equals 12 residues. The V and J ends lost 3 bases and 6 bases respectively, with 9 bases between them.

The rearrangement joins TRBV30 to TRBJ1-4; 7 bases line up with TRBD1. This CDR3 has 15 amino acids. V gave up 1 base and J gave up 3 bases; unmatched junction bases: 5. Germline loops: CDR1 GTSNPN, CDR2 SVGIG (reference sequence). The CDR3 DNA reads as TGTGCCTGGAGTGCACTGGGACAGTCTAATGAAAAACTGTTTTTT. As protein: CAWSALGQSNEKLFF.

The CDR3 DNA reads as TGCGCCAGCAGTCCATCGGGGGCAGATACGCAGTATTTT. It yields the protein CASSPSGADTQYF. The chain employs TRBV10-1 and TRBJ2-3; possibly TRBD2 for D (6 bases). Germline loops: CDR1 WNHNN, CDR2 SYGVQD (reference sequence). The CDR3 is 13 amino acids. The V end was cut by 5 bases, the J end by 4 bases, with 10 bases between.

CDR3 protein: CASATASTSGYTF. Written as DNA, the CDR3 is TGTGCCTCTGCGACAGCTTCTACGTCCGGCTACACCTTC. The rearrangement links TRBV30 to TRBJ1-2; possible D gene TRBD1, 5 bases. This CDR3 is built from 13 residues. Germline-derived CDR1 and CDR2 are GTSNPN and SVGIG (reference sequence). V lost 7 bases, J lost 8 bases, and 20 bases lay in between.

V and J are TRBV6-1 and TRBJ2-2; possible D gene TRBD1, 5 bases. The germline gives CDR1 MNHNS, CDR2 SASEGT. The CDR3 contains 14 residues. The V gene lost 1 base and the J gene lost 5 bases, with 8 bases spanning the gap. The CDR3 loop reads CASSEGGKTGELFF. CDR3 sequence (DNA): TGTGCCAGCAGTGAAGGGGGCAAAACCGGGGAGCTGTTTTTT.

The chain is built from TRBV7-6 and TRBJ2-4; 7 nucleotides align to TRBD2. The CDR3 has 13 residues. Per the germline V gene, CDR1 is SGHVS and CDR2 is FNYEAQ. After removal of 5 bases from V and 9 bases from J, the junction contained 7 bases not matched to a gene. Here the CDR3 reads CASSPSSGGIQYF. As DNA, the CDR3 is TGTGCCAGCAGCCCCTCCTCGGGAGGCATTCAGTACTTC.

In its sample, this clone was seen once. The chain carries TRBV3-1 (or the pseudogene TRBV3-2) and TRBJ2-5, with 7 nucleotides matching TRBD2. Looked up from germline, CDR1 is LGHDT and CDR2 is YNNKEL (reference sequence). V lost 4 bases, J lost 5 bases, and 13 bases stayed unmatched. The CDR3 runs 16 residues. Here the CDR3 DNA reads TGTGCCAGCAGCCGGGGTATAGCGGGCGATCGGGAGACCCAGTACTTC. Its translation is CASSRGIAGDRETQYF.

The chain carries TRBV9 and TRBJ2-1; possibly TRBD1 for D (5 bases). Per germline, CDR1 SGDLS and CDR2 YYNGEE. The CDR3 totals 12 residues. The ends were cut back, 3 bases at V and 5 bases at J, with 6 bases in the middle. CDR3 region: CASSARDNEQFF. CDR3 nucleotide sequence: TGTGCCAGCAGCGCCAGGGACAATGAGCAGTTCTTC.

The chain has TRBV5-1 and TRBJ1-6; a possible D gene is TRBD1 (6 bases). V lost 4 bases and J 9 bases, leaving 17 bases between the germline ends. Germline V lookup: CDR1 SGHRS, CDR2 YFSETQ. This CDR3 is built from 15 residues. For the CDR3, the DNA is TGCGCCAGCAGCACCACAGGGAAAGAAGGTTCACCCCTCCACTTT. As protein: CASSTTGKEGSPLHF.

CDR3 sequence reads: CASSLTGGAGNQPQHF. The CDR3 DNA reads TGTGCCAGCAGCTTAACGGGAGGGGCTGGCAATCAGCCCCAGCATTTT. This chain joins TRBV7-9 and TRBJ1-5; tentatively, D is TRBD1 (5 bases). The CDR3 consists of 16 residues. V was clipped by 2 bases and J by 2 bases, with 13 bases between them. CDR1 and CDR2 (germline): SEHNR, FQNEAQ (reference sequence).

The CDR3 loop is CASSETRPNEKLFF. The CDR3 DNA follows: TGTGCCAGCAGTGAAACTAGACCCAATGAAAAACTGTTTTTT. V and J are TRBV6-1 and TRBJ1-4, with no clear D. CDR1 and CDR2 (germline): MNHNS, SASEGT. V lost 2 bases and J lost 5, with 9 bases in between. CDR3 size: 14 residues.

This sequence joins TRBV5-1 and TRBJ2-3, with TRBD1 matching over 7 bases. In germline, CDR1 is SGHRS, CDR2 YFSETQ. The CDR3 contains 15 residues. J gave up 0 bases and V 8 bases, and 9 bases lay outside the gene matches. CDR3 nucleotide sequence: TGCGCCAGTCTTAGGACAGGTGCTAGCACAGATACGCAGTATTTT. Translating it yields CASLRTGASTDTQYF.

J is TRBJ1-2 and V is TRBV28, with D perhaps matching TRBD1 (6 bases). Trimming removed 2 bases from V and 6 bases from J, with 16 bases in between. This CDR3 spans 15 amino acids. CDR1 MDHEN and CDR2 SYDVKM come from the germline V gene. CDR3 nucleotide sequence: TGTGCCAGCAGTTTAGGCCCCCACAGGGCAGATGGCTACACCTTC. Its protein is CASSLGPHRADGYTF.

The V call is TRBV3-1 (or the pseudogene TRBV3-2), the J call TRBJ2-7; a weak D match, TRBD2 (6 bases). This CDR3 comprises 15 residues. Germline lookup yields CDR1 LGHDT and CDR2 YNNKEL (reference sequence). The V end lost 1 base, the J end lost 1 base, and 11 bases lay between the germline ends. CDR3 sequence: CASSQAIGGSYEQYF. The CDR3 coding sequence is TGTGCCAGCAGCCAAGCGATCGGGGGTTCCTACGAGCAGTACTTC.

This clone occurred once. V is TRBV11-2 and J is TRBJ2-5; D is perhaps TRBD1 (6 bases). Germline V CDR1 and CDR2: SGHAT, FQNNGV. The ends were cut back, 4 bases at V and 5 bases at J, with 20 bases in the middle. This CDR3 has 16 amino acids. Written as DNA, the CDR3 is TGTGCCAGCAGCTCGTCCGGGACACAACCGTTGGAGACCCAGTACTTC. Translation: CASSSSGTQPLETQYF.

The chain couples TRBV15 to TRBJ2-7, with D perhaps matching TRBD2 (7 bases). Trimming removed 0 bases from V and 3 bases from J, with 18 bases in between. The V gene's germline CDR1 is LNHNV and CDR2 YYDKDF (reference sequence). The CDR3 extends over 17 amino acids. CDR3 sequence: CATSRDKGRGVVYEQYF. DNA of the CDR3: TGTGCCACCAGCAGAGACAAGGGGAGGGGGGTGGTCTACGAGCAGTACTTC.